This TCR beta chain was identified during a study of blood T cell repertoires in COVID-19. On the study more broadly: There were acute and convalescent COVID-19 samples, and they came from the United States, Italy and Spain. Sample material is recorded as cDNA or gDNA derived from T cells, B-cell-depleted T cells, or PBMCs.

During active infection, Seattle patients enrolled and were then monitored through disease. Trimming left V 6 bases short and J 5 bases short, with 17 bases between. The germline V gene has CDR1 SNHLY and CDR2 FYNNEI. This CDR3 has 15 amino acids. Original methodology: Amplification with reference gene primers provided the estimates of nucleated cell counts. Clones were sequenced by immunoSEQ multiplex PCR, and TCRdb holds only the in-frame ones, with some missing. That table is the source of V, J and clone size, and D and trimming were worked out from the DNA. The data contain hundreds of thousands of clones, 87% of them singletons.

Sequencing used peripheral blood. The rearrangement uses TRBV2 and TRBJ2-1, with D possibly TRBD1 on 8 matching bases. The TCR comes from a woman in her forties or fifties with COVID-19, enrolled during active disease. DNA of the CDR3: TGTGCCAGCAGCACACAGGGGGGGGGTCACAATGAGCAGTTCTTC. This gives the protein CASSTQGGGHNEQFF.